This T cell receptor (beta chain) was captured by sequencing in a study of cytomegalovirus exposure and HLA in healthy donors. The CDR3 has 15 residues. V shed 5 bases and J shed 6 bases, with 19 bases lying between them. Per germline, CDR1 LNHDA and CDR2 SQIVND (reference sequence). Both 60 Vbeta primers and 13 Jbeta primers went into the PCR. Clones were sequenced by immunoSEQ multiplex PCR, and TCRdb holds only the in-frame ones, with some missing. The repertoire has more than 120,000 clones, around 86% of them found once; the top ten carry 2.5% to 3.5%. The sequence was collected from a woman in her twenties or thirties in good health and CMV-seronegative. The chain uses TRBV19 and TRBJ1-2; D gene unclear. Sequencing used PBMCs. The CDR3 protein is CASSGRYSGPDGYTF. In DNA, the CDR3 is TGTGCCAGTAGTGGGCGGTACAGCGGGCCGGATGGCTACACCTTC.